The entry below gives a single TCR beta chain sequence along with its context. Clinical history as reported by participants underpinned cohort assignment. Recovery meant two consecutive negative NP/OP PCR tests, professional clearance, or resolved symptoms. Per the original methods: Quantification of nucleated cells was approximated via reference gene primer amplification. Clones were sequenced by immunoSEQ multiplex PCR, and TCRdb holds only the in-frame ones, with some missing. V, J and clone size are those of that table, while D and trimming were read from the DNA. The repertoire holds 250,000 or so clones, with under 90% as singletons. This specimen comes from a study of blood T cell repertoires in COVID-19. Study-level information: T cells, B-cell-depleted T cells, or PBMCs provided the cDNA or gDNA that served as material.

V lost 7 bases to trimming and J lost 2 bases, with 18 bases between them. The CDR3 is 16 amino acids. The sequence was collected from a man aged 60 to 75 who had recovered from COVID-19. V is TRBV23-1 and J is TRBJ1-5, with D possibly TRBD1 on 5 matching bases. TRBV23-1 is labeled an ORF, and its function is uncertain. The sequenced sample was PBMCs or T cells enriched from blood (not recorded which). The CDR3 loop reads CASTWGPGIGNQPQHF. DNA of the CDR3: TGCGCCAGCACTTGGGGTCCAGGGATCGGCAATCAGCCCCAGCATTTT.